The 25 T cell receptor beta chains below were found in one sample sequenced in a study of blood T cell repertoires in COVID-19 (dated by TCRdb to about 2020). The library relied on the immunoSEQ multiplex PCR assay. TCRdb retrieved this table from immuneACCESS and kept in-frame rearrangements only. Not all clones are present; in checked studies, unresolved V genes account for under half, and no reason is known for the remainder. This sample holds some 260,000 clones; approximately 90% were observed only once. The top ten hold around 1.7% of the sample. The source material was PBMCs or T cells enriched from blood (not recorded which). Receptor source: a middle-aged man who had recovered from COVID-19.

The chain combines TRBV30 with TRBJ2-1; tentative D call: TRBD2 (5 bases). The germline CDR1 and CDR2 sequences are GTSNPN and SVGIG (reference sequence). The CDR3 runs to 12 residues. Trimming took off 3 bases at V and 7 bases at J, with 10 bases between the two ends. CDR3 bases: TGTGCCTGGAGCCTACTAGTGAATGAGCAGTTCTTC. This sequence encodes CAWSLLVNEQFF. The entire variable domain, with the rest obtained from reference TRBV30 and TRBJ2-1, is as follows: SQTIHQWPATLVQPVGSPLSLECTVEGTSNPNLYWYRQAAGRGLQLLFYSVGIGQISSEVPQNLSASRPQDRQFILSSKKLLLSDSGFYLCAWSLLVNEQFFGPGTRLTVL.

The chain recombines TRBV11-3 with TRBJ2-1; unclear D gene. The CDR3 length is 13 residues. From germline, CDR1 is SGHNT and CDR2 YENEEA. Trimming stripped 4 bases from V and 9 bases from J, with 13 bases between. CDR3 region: CASSYPGSGEQFF. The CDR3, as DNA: TGTGCCAGCAGCTACCCCGGGTCGGGTGAGCAGTTCTTC.

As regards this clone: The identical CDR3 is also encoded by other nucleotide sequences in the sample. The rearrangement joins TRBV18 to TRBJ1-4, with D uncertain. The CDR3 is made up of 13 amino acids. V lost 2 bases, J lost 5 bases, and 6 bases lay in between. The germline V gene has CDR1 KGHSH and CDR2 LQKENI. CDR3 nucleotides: TGTGCCAGCTCACCAGGACTAAATGAAAAACTGTTTTTT. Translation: CASSPGLNEKLFF.

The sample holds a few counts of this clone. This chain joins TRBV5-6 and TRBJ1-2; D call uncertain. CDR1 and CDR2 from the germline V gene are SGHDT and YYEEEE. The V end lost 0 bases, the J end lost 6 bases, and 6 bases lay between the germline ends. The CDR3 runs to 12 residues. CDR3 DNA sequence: TGTGCCAGCAGCTTGGTCAGGCATGGCTACACCTTC. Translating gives CASSLVRHGYTF.

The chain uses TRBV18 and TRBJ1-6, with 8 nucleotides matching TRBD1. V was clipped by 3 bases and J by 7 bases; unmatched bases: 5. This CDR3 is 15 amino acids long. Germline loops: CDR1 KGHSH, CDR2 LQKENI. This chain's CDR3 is CASSPYGQGNSPLHF. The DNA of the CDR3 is TGTGCCAGCTCACCCTACGGACAGGGAAATTCACCCCTCCACTTT.

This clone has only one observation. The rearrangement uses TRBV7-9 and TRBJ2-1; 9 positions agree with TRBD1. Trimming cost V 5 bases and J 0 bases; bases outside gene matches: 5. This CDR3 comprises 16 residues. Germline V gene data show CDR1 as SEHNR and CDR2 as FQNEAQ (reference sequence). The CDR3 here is CASSPTGGSSYNEQFF. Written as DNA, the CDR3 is TGTGCCAGCAGCCCGACAGGGGGGAGCTCCTACAATGAGCAGTTCTTC.

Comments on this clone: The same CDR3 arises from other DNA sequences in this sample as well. This CDR3 reads CASSVGLAGAETQYF. The CDR3 nucleotides are TGTGCCAGCAGCGTAGGACTAGCGGGTGCGGAGACCCAGTACTTC. The genes are TRBV9 and TRBJ2-5, with 10 bases lining up with TRBD2. CDR1 SGDLS and CDR2 YYNGEE come from the germline V gene. Unmatched junction bases numbered 4, after V lost 0 bases and J lost 5 bases. This CDR3 comprises 15 residues.

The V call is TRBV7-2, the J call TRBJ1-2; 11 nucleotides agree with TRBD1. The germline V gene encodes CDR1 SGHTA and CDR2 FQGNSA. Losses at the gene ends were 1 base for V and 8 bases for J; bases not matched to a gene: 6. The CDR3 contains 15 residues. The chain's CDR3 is CASSLGGQGAGGYTF. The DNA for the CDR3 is TGTGCCAGCAGCTTAGGCGGACAGGGGGCAGGCGGCTACACCTTC.

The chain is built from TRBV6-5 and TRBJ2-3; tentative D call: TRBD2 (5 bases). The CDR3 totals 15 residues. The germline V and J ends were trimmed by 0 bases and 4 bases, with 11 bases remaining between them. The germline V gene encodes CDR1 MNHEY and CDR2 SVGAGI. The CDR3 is CASSYSPGLPDTQYF. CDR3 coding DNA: TGTGCCAGCAGTTACTCTCCTGGACTCCCAGATACGCAGTATTTT.

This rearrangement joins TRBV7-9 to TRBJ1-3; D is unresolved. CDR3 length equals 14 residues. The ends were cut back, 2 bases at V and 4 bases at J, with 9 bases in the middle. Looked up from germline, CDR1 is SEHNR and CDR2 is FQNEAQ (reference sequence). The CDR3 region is CASSLRQGGNTIYF. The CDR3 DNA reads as TGTGCCAGCAGCTTACGACAAGGAGGAAACACCATATATTTT.

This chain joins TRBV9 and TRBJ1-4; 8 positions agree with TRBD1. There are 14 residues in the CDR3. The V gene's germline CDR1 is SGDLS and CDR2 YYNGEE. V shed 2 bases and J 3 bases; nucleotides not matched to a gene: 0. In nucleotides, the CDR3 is TGTGCCAGCAGCGTGGACAGGGCTAATGAAAAACTGTTTTTT. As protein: CASSVDRANEKLFF.

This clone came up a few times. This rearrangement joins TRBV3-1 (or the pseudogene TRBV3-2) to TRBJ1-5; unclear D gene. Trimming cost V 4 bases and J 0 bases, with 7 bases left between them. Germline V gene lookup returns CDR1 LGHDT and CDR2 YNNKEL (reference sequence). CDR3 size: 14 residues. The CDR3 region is CASSRSDSNQPQHF. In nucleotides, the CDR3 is TGTGCCAGCAGCCGTTCAGATAGCAATCAGCCCCAGCATTTT.

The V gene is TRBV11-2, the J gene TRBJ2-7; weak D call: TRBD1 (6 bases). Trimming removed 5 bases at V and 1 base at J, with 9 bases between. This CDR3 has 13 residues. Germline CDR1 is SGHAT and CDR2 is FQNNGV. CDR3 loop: CASSHGQSYEQYF. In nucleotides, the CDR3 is TGTGCCAGCAGCCACGGACAGTCCTACGAGCAGTACTTC.

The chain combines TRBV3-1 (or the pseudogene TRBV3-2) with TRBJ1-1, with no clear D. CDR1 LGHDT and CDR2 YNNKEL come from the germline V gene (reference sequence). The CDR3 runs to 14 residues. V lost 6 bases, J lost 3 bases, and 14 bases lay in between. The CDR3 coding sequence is TGTGCCAGCAGAAGAGGAGGTGGTGACACTGAAGCTTTCTTT. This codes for CASRRGGGDTEAFF.

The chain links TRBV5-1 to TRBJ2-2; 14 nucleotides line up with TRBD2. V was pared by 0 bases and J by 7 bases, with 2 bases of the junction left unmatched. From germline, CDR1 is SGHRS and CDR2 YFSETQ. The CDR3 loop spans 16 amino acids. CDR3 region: CASSLEGLAGVGELFF. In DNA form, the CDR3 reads TGCGCCAGCAGCTTGGAGGGACTAGCGGGAGTCGGGGAGCTGTTTTTT.

CDR3 in DNA: TGTGCCAGCAGCTTAGATGGCTCAGGCCCCCACGAGCAGTACTTC. This codes for CASSLDGSGPHEQYF. The rearrangement uses TRBV11-2 and TRBJ2-7; D not resolved. The CDR3 contains 15 residues. Looked up from germline, CDR1 is SGHAT and CDR2 is FQNNGV. V was pared by 0 bases and J by 5 bases, with 14 bases between.

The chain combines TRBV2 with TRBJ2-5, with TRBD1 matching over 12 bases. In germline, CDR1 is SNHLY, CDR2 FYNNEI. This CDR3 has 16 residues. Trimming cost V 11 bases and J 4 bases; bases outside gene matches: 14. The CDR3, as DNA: TGTGCCGCGGGGGGACAGGGGGCGCGGCGTGGAGAGACCCAGTACTTC. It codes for CAAGGQGARRGETQYF.

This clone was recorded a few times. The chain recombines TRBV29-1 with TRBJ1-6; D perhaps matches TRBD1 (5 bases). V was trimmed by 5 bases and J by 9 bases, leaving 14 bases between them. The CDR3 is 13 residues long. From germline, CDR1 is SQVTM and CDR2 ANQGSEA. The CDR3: CSVMTEFASPLHF. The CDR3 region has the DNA TGCAGCGTTATGACAGAGTTTGCTTCACCCCTCCACTTT.

Here the CDR3 reads CASSVYNSPLHF. For the CDR3, the DNA is TGTGCCAGCAGCGTCTATAATTCACCCCTCCACTTT. The chain recombines TRBV27 with TRBJ1-6; D gene ambiguous. With 6 bases removed from V and 3 bases from J, the gap between germline ends came to 3 bases. Germline CDR1 is MNHEY and CDR2 is SMNVEV (reference sequence). The CDR3 is made up of 12 amino acids.

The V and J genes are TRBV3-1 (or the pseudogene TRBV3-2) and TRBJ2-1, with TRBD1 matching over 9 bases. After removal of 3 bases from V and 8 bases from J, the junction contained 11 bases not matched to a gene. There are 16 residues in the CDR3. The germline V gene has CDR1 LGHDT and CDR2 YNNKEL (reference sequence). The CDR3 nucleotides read TGTGCCAGCAGCCAGCGACAGGGGGAGGGTGGGTATGAGCAGTTCTTC. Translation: CASSQRQGEGGYEQFF.

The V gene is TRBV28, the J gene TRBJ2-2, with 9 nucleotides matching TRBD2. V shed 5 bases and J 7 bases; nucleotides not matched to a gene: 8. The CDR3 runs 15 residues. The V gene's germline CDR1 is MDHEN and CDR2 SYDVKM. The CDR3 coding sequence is TGTGCCAGCAGTCGTCCTAGCGGGATCATCGGGGAGCTGTTTTTT. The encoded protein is CASSRPSGIIGELFF. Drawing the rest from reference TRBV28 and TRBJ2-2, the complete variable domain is DVKVTQSSRYLVKRTGEKVFLECVQDMDHENMFWYRQDPGLGLRLIYFSYDVKMKEKGDIPEGYSVSREKKERFSLILESASTNQTSMYLCASSRPSGIIGELFFGEGSRLTVL.

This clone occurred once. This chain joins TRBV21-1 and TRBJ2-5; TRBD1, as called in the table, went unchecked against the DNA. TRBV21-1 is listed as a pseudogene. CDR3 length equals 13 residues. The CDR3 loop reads CASGPGQGETQYF. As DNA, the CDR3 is TGTGCCAGCGGCCCTGGACAGGGAGAGACCCAGTACTTC.

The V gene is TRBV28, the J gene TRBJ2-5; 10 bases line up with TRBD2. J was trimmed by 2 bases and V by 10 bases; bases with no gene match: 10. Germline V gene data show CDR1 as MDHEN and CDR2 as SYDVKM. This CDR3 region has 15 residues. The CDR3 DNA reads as TGTGCCACCGGGCCGGGACTAGCGTTTCAAGAGACCCAGTACTTC. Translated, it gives CATGPGLAFQETQYF.

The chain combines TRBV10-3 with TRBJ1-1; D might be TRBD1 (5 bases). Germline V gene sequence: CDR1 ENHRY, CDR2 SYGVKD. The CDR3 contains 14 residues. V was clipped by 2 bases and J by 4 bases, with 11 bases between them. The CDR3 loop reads CAISEPGSSTEAFF. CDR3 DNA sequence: TGTGCCATCAGTGAGCCAGGGTCGAGCACTGAAGCTTTCTTT.

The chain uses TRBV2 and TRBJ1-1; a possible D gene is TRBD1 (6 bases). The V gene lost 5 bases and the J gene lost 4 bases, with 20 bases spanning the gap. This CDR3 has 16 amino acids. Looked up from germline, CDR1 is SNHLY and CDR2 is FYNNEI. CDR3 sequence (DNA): TGTGCCAGCAGTTACGGGAGGACAGCCTTCCCCACTGAAGCTTTCTTT. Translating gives CASSYGRTAFPTEAFF.